This T cell receptor (beta chain) was identified in a study of T cells after posttransplantation cyclophosphamide. This CDR3 comprises 11 residues. V was pared by 10 bases and J by 6 bases, with 2 bases of the junction left unmatched. Per the germline V gene, CDR1 is MNHEY and CDR2 is SVGEGT. Findings of the study overall: TRB clonality was highly associated with recipient CMV seropositivity and reactivation.

Clones were read by immunoSEQ multiplex PCR, and TCRdb kept only the in-frame ones, dropping some. This sample comprises some 31,000 clones, none seen once only. This clone was found many times. Its antigen is undetermined. The receptor's source is a woman aged 25 to 39 in good health and a related stem cell transplant donor. This chain uses TRBV6-2 or TRBV6-3 with TRBJ2-4; TRBD1 matches 8 bases. The source material was PBMCs. The CDR3 loop reads CATGQGNIQYF. The CDR3 nucleotides are TGTGCCACTGGACAGGGAAACATTCAGTACTTC.